This T cell receptor beta chain was found in a study of CD8+CD57+ T cells in acquired aplastic anemia. Trimming left V 1 base short and J 13 bases short, with 17 bases between. The CDR3 covers 15 residues. The germline CDR1 and CDR2 sequences are SGHVS and FQNEAQ. TCR beta VDJ and CDR3 profiling used genomic DNA as template. TCRdb passed the reads through MiXCR, listing each CDR3 protein once. The table includes fewer than 85,000 distinct CDR3 sequences, under 80% detected once. Individuals selected for sequencing had exhibited CD8+CD57+ cell expansion on flow cytometry. This sequence was found in a human donor with aplastic anemia. Source material: sorted CD4+, CD8+, or CD8+CD57+ T cells (not recorded which) from PBMCs. The chain recombines TRBV7-8 with TRBJ1-6; D is ambiguous. In DNA form, the CDR3 reads TGTGCCAGCAGCTTAGACGGCGGCGCCTCGACTCCCCTCCACTTT. Protein product: CASSLDGGASTPLHF.